A single sample gave rise to the 16 T cell receptor beta chains below, sequenced in a study of T-cell reconstitution after alpha-beta-depleted transplantation in children. Molecular barcoding with unique molecular identifiers was used for the TCRbeta library. TCRdb recomputed calls from the PCR reads with MiXCR, one row per CDR3 protein. The sample yields 350,000 to 500,000 distinct CDR3 sequences, 43% seen once. This specimen was PBMCs, taken before TCRalphabeta/CD19-depleted stem cell transplant. Every receptor here comes from a girl aged 2 to 9 with aplastic anemia, due to receive a stem cell transplant.

This rearrangement joins TRBV12-3 or TRBV12-4 to TRBJ1-6; no definite D call. V lost 6 bases and J lost 0, with 6 bases in between. The CDR3 totals 14 residues. The CDR3 sequence: CASRKSSYNSPLHF. DNA for the CDR3: TGTGCCAGCAGGAAGAGCTCCTATAATTCACCCCTCCACTTT.

This clonotype was counted a few times. The CDR3 DNA reads TGCAGTGCTAGAGATATTAAACGGAACCAAGAGACCCAGTACTTC. This gives the protein CSARDIKRNQETQYF. The chain is built from TRBV20-1 and TRBJ2-5; D is ambiguous. This CDR3 contains 15 residues. Germline loops: CDR1 DFQATT, CDR2 SNEGSKA (reference sequence). With 0 bases removed from V and 0 bases from J, the gap between germline ends came to 11 bases.

This chain connects TRBV29-1 to TRBJ2-2; 9 nucleotides agree with TRBD1. Trimming at V came to 6 bases and at J to 1 base, leaving 12 bases not matched to a gene. Germline CDR1 SQVTM, CDR2 ANQGSEA. This CDR3 is 17 amino acids long. This CDR3 reads CSVGGTGKLENTGELFF. The CDR3 DNA follows: TGCAGCGTGGGAGGGACAGGGAAGCTGGAGAACACCGGGGAGCTGTTTTTT.

The chain has TRBV20-1 and TRBJ1-3; no reliable D call. Trimming left V 1 base short and J 3 bases short, with 10 bases between. From germline, CDR1 is DFQATT and CDR2 SNEGSKA (reference sequence). CDR3 length: 14 residues. CDR3 coding DNA: TGCAGTGCTAGAGGAACAGTTCATGGAAACACCATATATTTT. Its translation: CSARGTVHGNTIYF.

This clonotype appeared many times. This chain joins TRBV5-1 and TRBJ2-3; 7 bases map to TRBD1. The length of the CDR3 is 13 residues. The ends lost 0 bases at V and 7 bases at J; junction bases unmatched: 2. Germline lookup yields CDR1 SGHRS and CDR2 YFSETQ. CDR3 amino acids: CASSLEGAHTQYF. The CDR3 DNA sequence: TGCGCCAGCAGCTTGGAGGGGGCGCATACGCAGTATTTT.

This clonotype has at least ten counts. The chain employs TRBV14 and TRBJ2-7; no definite D call. Trimming removed 1 base from V and 3 bases from J, with 16 bases in between. This CDR3 has 16 residues. Germline V gene sequence: CDR1 SGHDN, CDR2 FVKESK. CDR3 sequence (DNA): TGTGCCAGCAGCCAAGGGACCAACCTCTTCGTCTACGAGCAGTACTTC. It encodes CASSQGTNLFVYEQYF.

V usage is TRBV5-1 and J usage is TRBJ2-7; TRBD1 might be the D (6 bases). Germline CDR1 is SGHRS and CDR2 is YFSETQ. The CDR3 covers 15 residues. Trimming took off 4 bases at V and 2 bases at J, with 16 bases between the two ends. The CDR3 DNA reads as TGCGCCAGCAGCGTTGGGACACCTATGACCTACGAGCAGTACTTC. The encoded protein is CASSVGTPMTYEQYF.

This clonotype was picked up a small number of times. The J gene is TRBJ2-1, the V gene TRBV7-2, with unresolved D. V dropped 3 bases and J dropped 9 bases, with 12 bases sitting between them. The germline CDR1 and CDR2 sequences are SGHTA and FQGNSA. The CDR3 is 13 residues long. The CDR3 bases are TGTGCCAGCAGCTTCACGTCGGTTGGTGAGCAGTTCTTC. Its protein product is CASSFTSVGEQFF.

Worth noting for this clonotype: This may come from a read error, since a much larger clone is one base off. The chain combines TRBV28 with TRBJ1-4, with TRBD1 matching 7 bases. The CDR3 consists of 14 residues. J lost 9 bases, V lost 2 bases, and 6 bases had no gene match. Germline CDR1 and CDR2: MDHEN and SYDVKM. This CDR3 is CASSLAGGNKKLFF. As DNA, the CDR3 is TGTGCCAGCAGTTTAGCAGGGGGGAATAAAAAACTGTTTTTT.

The genes are TRBV6-5 and TRBJ1-1; D is ambiguous. CDR1 MNHEY and CDR2 SVGAGI come from the germline V gene. This CDR3 is 14 amino acids long. The germline V and J ends were trimmed by 2 bases and 10 bases, with 17 bases remaining between them. The CDR3 sequence: CASSYKAYLARAFF. CDR3 nucleotide sequence: TGTGCCAGCAGTTACAAGGCGTATCTGGCGCGAGCTTTCTTT.

A note on this clonotype: The junction departs from the called germline gene at one end, perhaps through a read error. The chain joins TRBV7-9 to TRBJ2-7; possibly TRBD2 for D (6 bases). Looked up from germline, CDR1 is SEHNR and CDR2 is FQNEAQ (reference sequence). This CDR3 spans 16 amino acids. The CDR3 sequence: CASSLASSGRPLEQYF. The CDR3 bases are TGTGCCAGCAGCCTAGCGAGTTCGGGGCGGCCTCTTGAGCAGTACTTC.

The V call is TRBV29-1, the J call TRBJ2-1, with 12 bases identical to TRBD2. Germline CDR1 and CDR2: SQVTM and ANQGSEA. CDR3 length: 13 residues. J lost 10 bases, V lost 6 bases, and 7 bases had no gene match. Here the CDR3 reads CSVRLAGAGEQFF. CDR3 sequence (DNA): TGCAGCGTACGACTAGCGGGAGCGGGGGAGCAGTTCTTC.

Ten or more counts support this clonotype. As DNA, the CDR3 is TGCAGTGCTAAGAGGACAGGGAACACTGAAGCTTTCTTT. This codes for CSAKRTGNTEAFF. The genes are TRBV20-1 and TRBJ1-1; 7 bases are a match to TRBD1. This CDR3 has 13 amino acids. V lost 4 bases, J lost 1 base, and 3 bases stayed unmatched. Per germline, CDR1 DFQATT and CDR2 SNEGSKA (reference sequence).

Concerning this clonotype itself: Possible read error: a much larger clone is one base away. The chain uses TRBV2 and TRBJ1-1, with D possibly TRBD1 on 5 matching bases. Germline V CDR1 and CDR2: SNHLY, FYNNEI. Trimming shortened V by 10 bases and J by 3 bases, and 15 bases separated the two germline ends. This CDR3 has 13 residues. DNA for the CDR3: TGTGCCAACTCTAAGAGCAGGGACACTGAAGCTTTCTTT. This codes for CANSKSRDTEAFF.

In this sample, this clonotype turned up many times. CDR3 sequence reads: CASSLQREGQQFF. The DNA of the CDR3 is TGCGCCAGCAGCTTGCAGCGGGAGGGACAGCAGTTCTTC. This chain uses TRBV5-1 with TRBJ2-1; TRBD2 aligns across 10 bases. J was trimmed by 11 bases and V by 1 base; bases with no gene match: 3. CDR1 and CDR2 from the germline V gene are SGHRS and YFSETQ. The CDR3 has 13 residues.

CDR3 bases: TGTGCCAGCTCACCTACGAAATTACCCACAGATACGCAGTATTTT. This sequence encodes CASSPTKLPTDTQYF. The chain links TRBV18 to TRBJ2-3; D is uncertain. The CDR3 contains 15 residues. The V gene's germline CDR1 is KGHSH and CDR2 LQKENI. Trimming stripped 3 bases from V and 2 bases from J, with 12 bases between.